This T cell receptor (beta chain) appears in the sequencing data of a study of blood T cell repertoires in COVID-19. Study at large: In each case, the material was cDNA or gDNA derived from T cells, B-cell-depleted T cells, or PBMCs.

How the authors handled the data: Reference gene primer amplification in the assay estimated nucleated cell counts. Assay: immunoSEQ multiplex PCR; the TCRdb copy retains only in-frame clones and omits some. V and J calls and clone size come straight from that table; D and trimming were deduced from the DNA. There are approximately 210,000 clones in the sample; about 83% occur only once, and 8% to 10% lies in the top ten. This clonotype originated in a woman between 50 and 59 years old with acute or convalescent COVID-19. The material sequenced was peripheral blood.

CDR3 nucleotides: TGTGCCAGCAGCTCTCCCCCCCGGCTAGCGGGAGGCCCCCAAGAGACCCAGTACTTC. As protein: CASSSPPRLAGGPQETQYF. The chain joins TRBV7-2 to TRBJ2-5; 11 bases are a match to TRBD2. V was pared by 4 bases and J by 1 base, with 14 bases of the junction left unmatched. The CDR3 is 19 residues long. The germline V gene has CDR1 SGHTA and CDR2 FQGNSA. Supplemented by reference TRBV7-2 and TRBJ2-5, the full variable domain reads GAGVSQSPSNKVTEKGKDVELRCDPISGHTALYWYRQSLGQGLEFLIYFQGNSAPDKSGLPSDRFSAERTGGSVSTLTIQRTQQEDSAVYLCASSSPPRLAGGPQETQYFGPGTRLLVL.